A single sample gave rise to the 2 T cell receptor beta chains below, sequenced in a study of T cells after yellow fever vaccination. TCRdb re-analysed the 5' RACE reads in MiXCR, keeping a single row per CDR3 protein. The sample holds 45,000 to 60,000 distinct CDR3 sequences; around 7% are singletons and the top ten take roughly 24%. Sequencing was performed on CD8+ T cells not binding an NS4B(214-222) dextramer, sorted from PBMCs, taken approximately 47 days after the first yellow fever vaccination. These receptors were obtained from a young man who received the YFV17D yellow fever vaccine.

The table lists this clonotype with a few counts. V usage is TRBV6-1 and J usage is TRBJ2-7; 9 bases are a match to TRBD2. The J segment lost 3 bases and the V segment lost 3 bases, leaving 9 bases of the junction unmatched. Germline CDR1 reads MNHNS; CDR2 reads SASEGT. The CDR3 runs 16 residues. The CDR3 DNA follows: TGTGCCAGCAGTGATAATATTCCTAGCGGGAACTACGAGCAGTACGTC. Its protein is CASSDNIPSGNYEQYV.

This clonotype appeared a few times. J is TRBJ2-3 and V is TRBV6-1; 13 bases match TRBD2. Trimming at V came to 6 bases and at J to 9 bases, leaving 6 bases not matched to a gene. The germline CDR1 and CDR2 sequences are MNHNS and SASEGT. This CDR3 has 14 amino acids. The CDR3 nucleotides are TGTGCCAGCAGAGGGACTAGCGGGACGAAGACGCAGTATTTT. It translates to CASRGTSGTKTQYF.